Presented here are 2 T cell receptor beta chains from one specimen sequenced in a study of cytomegalovirus exposure and HLA in healthy donors. PCR used 60 Vbeta primers and 13 Jbeta primers. Only in-frame clones appear in the TCRdb table, and some are missing; sequencing was by immunoSEQ multiplex PCR. The sample holds around 110,000 clones; around 70% are singletons and the top ten take more than 1.5%. Sequenced material: PBMCs. The receptors stem from a woman under 30 in good health and CMV-seronegative.

This chain uses TRBV7-2 with TRBJ1-3; unclear D gene. The CDR3 runs to 16 residues. The V gene lost 0 bases and the J gene lost 0 bases, with 9 bases spanning the gap. The germline V gene has CDR1 SGHTA and CDR2 FQGNSA. In DNA, the CDR3 is TGTGCCAGCAGCTTAGCCCCGTCGGGCTCTGGAAACACCATATATTTT. Protein product: CASSLAPSGSGNTIYF.

This chain joins TRBV5-6 and TRBJ2-3; D remains unclear. The germline V and J ends were trimmed by 0 bases and 3 bases, with 8 bases remaining between them. This CDR3 has 14 residues. The V gene's germline CDR1 is SGHDT and CDR2 YYEEEE. The CDR3 nucleotides are TGTGCCAGCAGCTTGGGGTCCCGGACAGATACGCAGTATTTT. Translation: CASSLGSRTDTQYF.